Listed below are T cell receptor beta chains from one sample, sequenced in a study of T-cell memory formation after mild COVID-19. Each CDR3 protein is one row after TCRdb ran MiXCR on the 5' RACE reads. In the table there are around 180,000 distinct CDR3 sequences, about a sixth of which are singletons. The sample comprised PBMCs or a T cell subset sorted from them (not recorded which). These receptors all come from an adult woman who had mild COVID-19 (a few samples of this study predate the infection). Cell type and time point are not known. CDR3s include the opening cysteine and the closing phenylalanine or tryptophan. Each record gives: V gene, D gene, CDR3 length, clone size, J gene, CDR3 protein, CDR3 DNA. D genes are given only for firm matches. The size field is filled for only some rows; it gives once, few, many or a size class.

TRBV12-3/TRBV12-4,TRBD2,14,.,TRBJ2-5,CASALAGSIETQYF,TGTGCCAGCGCCTTAGCGGGATCCATCGAGACCCAGTACTTC
TRBV12-3/TRBV12-4,TRBD1,14,.,TRBJ1-2,CASRATGLGYGYTF,TGTGCCAGCAGGGCGACAGGGCTAGGCTATGGCTACACCTTC
TRBV5-1,TRBD2,16,.,TRBJ2-3,CASSPQGLVGEDTQYF,TGCGCCAGCAGCCCCCAGGGACTAGTGGGAGAAGATACGCAGTATTTT
TRBV29-1,.,12,.,TRBJ1-4,CSVADTGSKLFF,TGCAGCGTTGCAGACACAGGGTCAAAACTGTTTTTT
TRBV12-3/TRBV12-4,.,13,.,TRBJ2-5,CASSLGKSLTQYF,TGTGCCAGCAGTTTGGGGAAATCATTGACCCAGTACTTC
TRBV7-9,.,16,.,TRBJ2-7,CASSLAYGTDSYEQYF,TGTGCCAGCAGCTTAGCGTACGGAACAGACTCCTACGAGCAGTACTTC
TRBV3-2,.,16,few,TRBJ2-3,CASSQGGGHYPDTQYF,TGTGCCAGCAGCCAAGGAGGGGGTCATTACCCAGATACGCAGTATTTT
TRBV4-1,.,15,.,TRBJ1-2,CASSQDWSGAYGYTF,TGCGCCAGCAGCCAAGATTGGTCAGGGGCCTATGGCTACACCTTC
TRBV12-3/TRBV12-4,.,10,few,TRBJ1-2,CATSNGGYTF,TGTGCCACCTCTAACGGGGGCTACACCTTC
TRBV30,.,15,.,TRBJ2-2,CAWGETGMRTGELFF,TGTGCCTGGGGGGAGACGGGAATGAGGACCGGGGAGCTGTTTTTT
TRBV2,.,14,.,TRBJ1-5,CASSPTDRSQPQHF,TGTGCCAGCAGTCCTACGGACAGAAGCCAGCCCCAGCATTTT